This T cell receptor beta chain appears in the sequencing data of a study of blood T cell repertoires in COVID-19. In Cohort 3, a recovered donor had either two negative PCRs, clearance, or symptom resolution. Regarding this clone: One end of the junction fails to match germline, which may point to a read error.

Sequencing used immunoSEQ multiplex PCR; TCRdb keeps in-frame clones, though not all of them. The sample carries about 160,000 clones, 82% recorded once. The CDR3 has 13 amino acids. Germline CDR1 reads SGHDN; CDR2 reads FVKESK. This TCR was sampled from a man in his 60s who had recovered from COVID-19. The sequencing sample was made of PBMCs or T cells enriched from blood (not recorded which). The rearrangement uses TRBV14 and TRBJ1-4; D not resolved. In nucleotides, the CDR3 is TGTGCCAGCAGCCCGAGTGGGCGTGAAACACTGTTTTTT. Translation gives CASSPSGRETLFF.